One and the same sample provided the 23 T cell receptor beta chains below, sequenced in a study of OX40 agonist ivuxolimab in advanced cancers. Sequenced by immunoSEQ multiplex PCR; TCRdb stores in-frame clones only, minus some. The table shows fewer than 200,000 clones, with approximately 94% occurring only once. This specimen was CD4+ or CD8+ T cells sorted from blood, taken in a trial of the OX40 agonist ivuxolimab. The receptors derive from an adult with an advanced solid tumor such as melanoma, head and neck, liver or kidney cancer.

The rearrangement links TRBV30 to TRBJ1-4; 7 positions match TRBD1. From germline, CDR1 is GTSNPN and CDR2 SVGIG (reference sequence). The CDR3 has 14 residues. Trimming removed 4 bases from V and 3 bases from J; junction bases left unmatched: 5. The CDR3 DNA reads TGTGCCTGGAACCGGGACAGCTCTAATGAAAAACTGTTTTTT. Encoded protein: CAWNRDSSNEKLFF.

V usage is TRBV12-5 and J usage is TRBJ2-3, with 11 positions matching TRBD2. After removal of 5 bases from V and 0 bases from J, the junction contained 7 bases not matched to a gene. Germline loops: CDR1 LGHNT, CDR2 FRNRAP. This CDR3 has 17 amino acids. CDR3 region: CASGPGTSGLSTDTQYF. CDR3 DNA sequence: TGTGCTAGTGGTCCCGGGACTAGCGGCCTTAGCACAGATACGCAGTATTTT.

CDR3 in DNA: TGTGCCAGCAGTGTACAGGGGAAAATGAATGAGCAGTTCTTC. Protein sequence: CASSVQGKMNEQFF. V is TRBV28 and J is TRBJ2-1, with 7 nucleotides matching TRBD1. The CDR3 runs 14 residues. CDR1 MDHEN and CDR2 SYDVKM come from the germline V gene. V shed 5 bases and J 7 bases; nucleotides not matched to a gene: 8. The full variable domain, rest sourced from reference TRBV28 and TRBJ2-1, is DVKVTQSSRYLVKRTGEKVFLECVQDMDHENMFWYRQDPGLGLRLIYFSYDVKMKEKGDIPEGYSVSREKKERFSLILESASTNQTSMYLCASSVQGKMNEQFFGPGTRLTVL.

A few counts support this clone. This rearrangement joins TRBV7-3 to TRBJ1-3; D possibly corresponds to TRBD1 (5 bases). Trimming took off 0 bases at V and 0 bases at J, with 9 bases between the two ends. The length of the CDR3 is 16 residues. The germline gives CDR1 SGHTA, CDR2 FQGTGA. This chain's CDR3 is CASSLTGPISGNTIYF. The CDR3 DNA reads TGTGCCAGCAGCTTAACGGGACCGATCTCTGGAAACACCATATATTTT.

V is TRBV30 and J is TRBJ1-1; D remains ambiguous. The CDR3 runs to 13 residues. The V end was cut by 0 bases, the J end by 3 bases, with 8 bases between. Germline loops: CDR1 GTSNPN, CDR2 SVGIG (reference sequence). As DNA, the CDR3 is TGTGCCTGGAGTGTAAGCCGGGACACTGAAGCTTTCTTT. Its translation: CAWSVSRDTEAFF.

The chain joins TRBV4-1 to TRBJ1-5; no firm D call. Trimming shortened V by 4 bases and J by 1 base, and 11 bases separated the two germline ends. The CDR3 length is 15 residues. The germline V gene encodes CDR1 MGHRA and CDR2 YSYEKL. Here the CDR3 reads CASSRLPGSNQPQHF. The CDR3 region has the DNA TGCGCCAGCAGCCGGTTGCCTGGGAGCAATCAGCCCCAGCATTTT.

The chain is built from TRBV4-1 and TRBJ1-5; TRBD1 is a possible D gene (5 bases). Germline V gene lookup returns CDR1 MGHRA and CDR2 YSYEKL. The CDR3 spans 14 residues. With 0 bases removed from V and 7 bases from J, the gap between germline ends came to 10 bases. CDR3 in amino acids: CASSQEVGDQPQHF. CDR3 nucleotides: TGCGCCAGCAGCCAAGAGGTTGGGGACCAGCCCCAGCATTTT.

The chain uses TRBV7-9 and TRBJ2-7; no clear D. The CDR3 length is 11 residues. V lost 2 bases to trimming and J lost 5 bases, with 4 bases between them. Germline CDR1 and CDR2: SEHNR and FQNEAQ (reference sequence). Here the CDR3 DNA reads TGTGCCAGCAGCTTAACCCACGAGCAGTACTTC. Translating it yields CASSLTHEQYF.

The chain links TRBV28 to TRBJ1-2, with a tentative D call TRBD1 (5 bases). The CDR3 loop spans 13 amino acids. Looked up from germline, CDR1 is MDHEN and CDR2 is SYDVKM. Trimming pared 8 bases from V and 6 bases from J, leaving 16 bases between. CDR3 loop: CASRGGRRDGYTF. Here the CDR3 DNA reads TGTGCCAGCCGGGGGGGGAGGAGGGATGGCTACACCTTC.

This clone was observed once. CDR3 DNA sequence: TGTGCCAGCAGTTTACCCCAGAGCTCCTACGAGCAGTACTTC. Protein sequence: CASSLPQSSYEQYF. The chain has TRBV28 and TRBJ2-7; D gene uncertain. This CDR3 region has 14 residues. The germline gives CDR1 MDHEN, CDR2 SYDVKM. The germline V and J ends were trimmed by 2 bases and 0 bases, with 8 bases remaining between them.

V usage is TRBV4-1 and J usage is TRBJ2-5, with D unresolved. This CDR3 comprises 13 residues. Germline V gives CDR1 MGHRA, CDR2 YSYEKL. V lost 6 bases and J lost 3, with 11 bases in between. DNA for the CDR3: TGCGCCAGCAGTTGGATACTCAAAGAGACCCAGTACTTC. It encodes CASSWILKETQYF.

J is TRBJ2-3 and V is TRBV5-8; no firm D call. Trimming left V 6 bases short and J 6 bases short, with 14 bases between. Germline CDR1 SGHTS, CDR2 YDEGEE. This CDR3 has 13 residues. CDR3 loop: CASNRAVRDTQYF. CDR3 sequence (DNA): TGTGCCAGCAACCGGGCCGTGCGGGATACGCAGTATTTT. Variable domain in full (rest from reference TRBV5-8 and TRBJ2-3): EAGVTQSPTHLIKTRGQQATLRCSPISGHTSVYWYQQALGLGLQFLLWYDEGEERNRGNFPPRFSGRQFPNYSSELNVNALELEDSALYLCASNRAVRDTQYFGPGTRLTVL.

Only one count was recorded for this clone. The chain couples TRBV9 to TRBJ2-3; unclear D gene. Germline CDR1 SGDLS, CDR2 YYNGEE. The CDR3 is 14 residues long. V dropped 0 bases and J dropped 8 bases, with 13 bases sitting between them. The chain's CDR3 is CASSVDILASTQYF. The CDR3 DNA reads TGTGCCAGCAGCGTAGATATATTGGCAAGTACGCAGTATTTT. Drawing the rest from reference TRBV9 and TRBJ2-3, the complete variable domain is DSGVTQTPKHLITATGQRVTLRCSPRSGDLSVYWYQQSLDQGLQFLIQYYNGEERAKGNILERFSAQQFPDLHSELNLSSLELGDSALYFCASSVDILASTQYFGPGTRLTVL.

The J gene is TRBJ2-3, the V gene TRBV9; D possibly matches TRBD1 or TRBD2 (5 bases each). Germline CDR1 and CDR2: SGDLS and YYNGEE. CDR3 length equals 15 residues. V lost 4 bases to trimming and J lost 3 bases, with 15 bases between them. The CDR3 protein is CASSLRDQGTDTQYF. The CDR3 nucleotides are TGTGCCAGCAGCCTACGGGACCAAGGGACAGATACGCAGTATTTT.

The chain is built from TRBV23-1 and TRBJ2-7, with D perhaps being TRBD1 or TRBD2 (7 bases each). TRBV23-1 is given ORF status, its function remaining uncertain. The CDR3 loop spans 16 amino acids. Trimming pared 2 bases from V and 1 base from J, leaving 15 bases between. CDR3 residues: CASSQTRGGHSYEQYF. In DNA form, the CDR3 reads TGCGCCAGCAGTCAAACCAGGGGGGGTCATTCCTACGAGCAGTACTTC.

The chain employs TRBV29-1 and TRBJ2-2, with a tentative D call TRBD2 (5 bases). Trimming cost V 7 bases and J 6 bases, with 15 bases left between them. Looked up from germline, CDR1 is SQVTM and CDR2 is ANQGSEA. The CDR3 sequence is 13 residues long. CDR3 residues: CSGRTGPAGELFF. In nucleotides, the CDR3 is TGCAGCGGGAGGACCGGACCGGCCGGGGAGCTGTTTTTT.

This chain connects TRBV6-5 to TRBJ2-1, with D unclear. The V and J ends lost 0 bases and 6 bases respectively, with 6 bases between them. The germline CDR1 and CDR2 sequences are MNHEY and SVGAGI. This CDR3 comprises 13 residues. The CDR3 DNA sequence: TGTGCCAGCAGTTACTCGTCCCTCAATGAGCAGTTCTTC. Translation gives CASSYSSLNEQFF.

This chain connects TRBV29-1 to TRBJ2-3; the D gene could be TRBD1 or TRBD2 (6 bases each). Germline V gene sequence: CDR1 SQVTM, CDR2 ANQGSEA. This CDR3 has 14 amino acids. V dropped 5 bases and J dropped 3 bases, with 15 bases sitting between them. The CDR3 loop is CSVRGVGKTDTQYF. The DNA for the CDR3 is TGCAGCGTTAGGGGGGTGGGAAAAACAGATACGCAGTATTTT.

The chain has TRBV10-2 and TRBJ1-3; D not certain. Germline values: CDR1 WSHSY, CDR2 SAAADI. V lost 6 bases, J lost 7 bases, and 16 bases lay in between. This CDR3 has 14 amino acids. CDR3 DNA sequence: TGCGCCAGCAGCGCCACGGGTAACTGGAACACCATATATTTT. Its protein product is CASSATGNWNTIYF.

This clone was observed once. V gene TRBV5-1 combines with J gene TRBJ2-3; no clear D. The CDR3 covers 11 residues. The ends were cut back, 5 bases at V and 6 bases at J, with 7 bases in the middle. Germline V gene lookup returns CDR1 SGHRS and CDR2 YFSETQ. The CDR3 nucleotides are TGCGCCAGCAGTCCGGGTGATACGCAGTATTTT. It yields the protein CASSPGDTQYF.

The gene calls are TRBV7-7 and TRBJ2-3; D possibly matches TRBD1 or TRBD2 (7 bases each). V lost 5 bases and J 0 bases, leaving 12 bases between the germline ends. There are 15 residues in the CDR3. Germline CDR1 SSHAT, CDR2 FNYEAQ (reference sequence). The CDR3 region has the DNA TGTGCCAGCAGCCCAGGGGGGGCTAGCACAGATACGCAGTATTTT. Translating it yields CASSPGGASTDTQYF.

The DNA for the CDR3 is TGTGCCAGTAGTATAGGGCAGGGCAATGAGCAGTTCTTC. Protein: CASSIGQGNEQFF. The chain employs TRBV19 and TRBJ2-1; a possible D gene is TRBD1 (5 bases). CDR1 is LNHDA and CDR2 is SQIVND in the germline V gene (reference sequence). The CDR3 covers 13 residues. The V end lost 1 base, the J end lost 6 bases, and 7 bases lay between the germline ends.

Here the CDR3 reads CASSQGRSGSQETQYF. CDR3 bases: TGCGCCAGCAGCCAAGGAAGGAGTGGGTCGCAAGAGACCCAGTACTTC. V usage is TRBV4-1 and J usage is TRBJ2-5; no clear D. Per the germline V gene, CDR1 is MGHRA and CDR2 is YSYEKL. The CDR3 runs to 16 residues. The V and J ends lost 1 base and 2 bases respectively, with 14 bases between them.